These 16 T cell receptor beta chains came from one sample sequenced in a study of blood T cell repertoires in COVID-19. Generated by immunoSEQ multiplex PCR, the TCRdb table keeps only in-frame clones and is missing some. The table shows 60,000 to 95,000 clones, with around nine tenths occurring only once. Sequences were obtained from peripheral blood. These receptors were taken from a human donor in a cohort sampled during active COVID-19.

This chain's CDR3 is CASRGQGNYGYTF. DNA for the CDR3: TGTGCCAGCAGAGGACAGGGGAACTATGGCTACACCTTC. This rearrangement joins TRBV12-3 or TRBV12-4 to TRBJ1-2; the match to TRBD1 covers 9 bases. V was clipped by 6 bases and J by 2 bases; unmatched bases: 1. This CDR3 comprises 13 residues.

This clone was found once. The rearrangement joins TRBV4-3 to TRBJ2-7; 13 bases are shared with TRBD2. The CDR3 sequence is 18 residues long. V gave up 1 base and J gave up 2 bases; unmatched junction bases: 8. Germline lookup yields CDR1 LGHNA and CDR2 YSLEER. The CDR3, as DNA: TGCGCCAGCAGCCAAGCGTTTCGGACTAGCGGGGGCCCCTACGAGCAGTACTTC. As protein: CASSQAFRTSGGPYEQYF.

The chain joins TRBV4-1 to TRBJ2-5, with 11 bases lining up with TRBD2. The V segment lost 2 bases and the J segment 6 bases; nucleotides outside the gene matches: 17. The germline V gene has CDR1 MGHRA and CDR2 YSYEKL. CDR3 length: 19 amino acids. For the CDR3, the DNA is TGCGCCAGCAGCCAATTTTCCGGGACTAGCGGAGACGCGGGGAAGACCCAGTACTTC. It encodes CASSQFSGTSGDAGKTQYF.

The chain employs TRBV7-9 and TRBJ1-1, with 11 bases aligning to TRBD1. The CDR3 loop spans 16 amino acids. Trimming took 3 bases from V and 4 from J; bases not matched to a gene: 7. Germline loops: CDR1 SEHNR, CDR2 FQNEAQ (reference sequence). The CDR3 sequence: CASSFWTGGVITEAFF. Written as DNA, the CDR3 is TGTGCCAGCAGCTTTTGGACAGGGGGCGTAATCACTGAAGCTTTCTTT.

The CDR3 sequence is CATSDPAGGPGNEQFF. CDR3 nucleotide sequence: TGTGCCACCAGTGATCCAGCGGGGGGGCCTGGTAATGAGCAGTTCTTC. The chain has TRBV24-1 and TRBJ2-1; 10 bases fit TRBD2. The J segment lost 7 bases and the V segment lost 3 bases, leaving 8 bases of the junction unmatched. Germline-derived CDR1 and CDR2 are KGHDR and SFDVKD. The CDR3 loop spans 16 amino acids.

This chain uses TRBV7-9 with TRBJ1-6; D might be TRBD1 (5 bases). Germline CDR1 reads SEHNR; CDR2 reads FQNEAQ (reference sequence). The CDR3 spans 13 residues. With 7 bases removed from V and 4 bases from J, the gap between germline ends came to 8 bases. As DNA, the CDR3 is TGTGCCAGCAATCGACAGTATAATTCACCCCTCCACTTT. It yields the protein CASNRQYNSPLHF.

The chain recombines TRBV7-2 with TRBJ2-7, with TRBD1 matching over 8 bases. From germline, CDR1 is SGHTA and CDR2 FQGNSA. V was clipped by 1 base and J by 4 bases; unmatched bases: 6. This CDR3 region has 15 residues. CDR3 amino acids: CASSLVAGGAYEQYF. The CDR3 DNA reads as TGTGCCAGCAGCTTAGTGGCAGGGGGCGCGTACGAGCAGTACTTC.

The V gene is TRBV27, the J gene TRBJ1-5; 10 bases agree with TRBD1. This CDR3 contains 15 residues. The germline V gene has CDR1 MNHEY and CDR2 SMNVEV (reference sequence). With V trimmed by 0 bases and J by 6 bases, 2 bases remained unmatched. This CDR3 reads CASSLSGTGVQPQHF. The CDR3, as DNA: TGTGCCAGCAGTTTATCCGGGACAGGGGTTCAGCCCCAGCATTTT.

This chain connects TRBV7-3 to TRBJ2-3; D not resolved. V dropped 1 base and J dropped 4 bases, with 6 bases sitting between them. This CDR3 has 13 amino acids. Germline V gene sequence: CDR1 SGHTA, CDR2 FQGTGA. CDR3 in DNA: TGTGCCAGCAGCTTAATTCCTGCAGATACGCAGTATTTT. Protein: CASSLIPADTQYF.

This chain uses TRBV19 with TRBJ2-4, with 10 bases lining up with TRBD1. With V trimmed by 8 bases and J by 6 bases, 1 base remained unmatched. Germline loops: CDR1 LNHDA, CDR2 SQIVND (reference sequence). The CDR3 is made up of 12 amino acids. The CDR3 DNA sequence: TGTGCCAGTGGACAGGGGGTAAACATTCAGTACTTC. Protein sequence: CASGQGVNIQYF.

The chain recombines TRBV3-1 (or the pseudogene TRBV3-2) with TRBJ2-7; D is uncertain. Germline loops: CDR1 LGHDT, CDR2 YNNKEL (reference sequence). The CDR3 covers 13 residues. Between the trimmed V and J ends, which lost 2 bases and 1 base, there was a span of 6 bases. Written as DNA, the CDR3 is TGTGCCAGCAGCCAACGTCTATCCTACGAGCAGTACTTC. This gives the protein CASSQRLSYEQYF.

This clone has just one count. This chain uses TRBV9 with TRBJ1-6, with unresolved D. With 0 bases removed from V and 4 bases from J, the gap between germline ends came to 11 bases. The CDR3 has 16 amino acids. CDR1 SGDLS and CDR2 YYNGEE come from the germline V gene. CDR3: CASSVGHSPYNSPLHF. The CDR3 DNA reads TGTGCCAGCAGCGTAGGTCATAGCCCGTATAATTCACCCCTCCACTTT.

The chain uses TRBV18 and TRBJ1-3; TRBD1 agrees at 10 bases. V was pared by 3 bases and J by 2 bases, with 7 bases of the junction left unmatched. Germline V CDR1 and CDR2: KGHSH, LQKENI. This CDR3 is 17 amino acids long. CDR3 loop: CASSPLTDRGPGNTIYF. The CDR3 coding sequence is TGTGCCAGCTCACCCCTAACAGACAGGGGGCCTGGAAACACCATATATTTT.

The chain employs TRBV7-3 and TRBJ1-1; D ambiguous. V lost 2 bases and J lost 0, with 10 bases in between. The CDR3 runs 15 residues. Per germline, CDR1 SGHTA and CDR2 FQGTGA. The CDR3 nucleotides are TGTGCCAGCAGCTTAGGAGGCCAGATGAACACTGAAGCTTTCTTT. It translates to CASSLGGQMNTEAFF.

The chain is built from TRBV6-5 and TRBJ2-2, with TRBD2 matching over 12 bases. The CDR3 is 16 amino acids. V lost 0 bases to trimming and J lost 7 bases; unmatched junction nucleotides: 3. Germline-derived CDR1 and CDR2 are MNHEY and SVGAGI. The CDR3 region is CASSYSLAGGLGELFF. CDR3 coding DNA: TGTGCCAGCAGTTACTCCCTAGCGGGGGGGCTCGGGGAGCTGTTTTTT.

The genes are TRBV9 and TRBJ2-5; D unresolved. CDR3 length: 13 residues. Germline V gene sequence: CDR1 SGDLS, CDR2 YYNGEE. With 4 bases removed from V and 5 bases from J, the gap between germline ends came to 12 bases. Here the CDR3 reads CASSTGSPETQYF. The DNA of the CDR3 is TGTGCCAGCAGCACCGGGTCCCCGGAGACCCAGTACTTC.